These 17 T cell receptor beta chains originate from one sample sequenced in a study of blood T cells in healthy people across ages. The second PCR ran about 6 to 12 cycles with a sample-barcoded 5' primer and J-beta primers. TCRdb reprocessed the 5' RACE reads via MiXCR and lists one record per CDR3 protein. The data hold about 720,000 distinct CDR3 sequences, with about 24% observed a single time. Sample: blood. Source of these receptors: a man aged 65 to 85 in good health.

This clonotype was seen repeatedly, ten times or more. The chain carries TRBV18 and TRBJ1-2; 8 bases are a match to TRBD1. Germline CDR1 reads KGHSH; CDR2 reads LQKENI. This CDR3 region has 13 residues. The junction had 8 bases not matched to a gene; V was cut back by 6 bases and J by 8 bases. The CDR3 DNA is TGTGCCAGCTCCCAGGGACAGGCGGAAGGCTACACCTTC. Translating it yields CASSQGQAEGYTF.

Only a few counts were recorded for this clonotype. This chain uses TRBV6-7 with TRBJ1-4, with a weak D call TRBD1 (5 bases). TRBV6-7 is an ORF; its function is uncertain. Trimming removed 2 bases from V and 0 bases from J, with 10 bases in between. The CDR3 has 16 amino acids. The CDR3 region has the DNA TGTGCCAGCAGTTACACACAGGAAGCAACTAATGAAAAACTGTTTTTT. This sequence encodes CASSYTQEATNEKLFF.

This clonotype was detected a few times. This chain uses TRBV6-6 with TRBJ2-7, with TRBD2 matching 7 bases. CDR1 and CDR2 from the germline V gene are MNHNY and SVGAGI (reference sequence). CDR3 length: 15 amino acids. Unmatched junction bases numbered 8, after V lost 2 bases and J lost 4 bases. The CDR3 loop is CASSYGRGSGYEQYF. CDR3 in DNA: TGTGCCAGCAGTTACGGGAGGGGTTCGGGATACGAGCAGTACTTC.

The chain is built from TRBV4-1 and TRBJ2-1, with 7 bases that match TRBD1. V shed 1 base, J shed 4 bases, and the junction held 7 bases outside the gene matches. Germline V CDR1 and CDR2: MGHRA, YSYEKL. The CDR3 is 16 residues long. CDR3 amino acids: CASSQAAGTAYNEQFF. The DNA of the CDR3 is TGCGCCAGCAGCCAAGCTGCCGGGACAGCTTACAATGAGCAGTTCTTC.

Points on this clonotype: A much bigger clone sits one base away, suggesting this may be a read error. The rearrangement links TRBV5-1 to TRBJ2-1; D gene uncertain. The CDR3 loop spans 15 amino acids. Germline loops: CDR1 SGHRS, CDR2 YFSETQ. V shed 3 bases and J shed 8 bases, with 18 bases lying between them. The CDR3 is CASSSEVWARYEQFF. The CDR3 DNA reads TGCGCCAGCAGCTCGGAAGTGTGGGCGCGTTATGAGCAGTTCTTC.

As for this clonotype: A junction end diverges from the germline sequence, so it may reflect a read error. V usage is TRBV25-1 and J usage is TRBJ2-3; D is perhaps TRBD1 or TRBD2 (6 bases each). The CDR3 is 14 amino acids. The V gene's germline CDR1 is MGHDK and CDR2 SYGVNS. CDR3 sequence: CAVGASMLRGTQYF. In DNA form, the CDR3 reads TGTGCAGTGGGGGCCAGCATGCTTCGGGGGACCCAGTACTTT.

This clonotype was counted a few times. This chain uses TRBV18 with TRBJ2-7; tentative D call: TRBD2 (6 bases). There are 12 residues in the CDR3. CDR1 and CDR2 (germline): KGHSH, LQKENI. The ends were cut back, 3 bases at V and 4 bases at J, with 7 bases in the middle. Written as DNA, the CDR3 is TGTGCCAGCTCACCGGAGGGATACGAGCAGTACGTC. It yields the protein CASSPEGYEQYV.

CDR3 amino acids: CSAVRSGGINEQFF. CDR3 sequence (DNA): TGCAGTGCTGTTAGGTCAGGGGGCATCAATGAGCAGTTCTTC. V usage is TRBV20-1 and J usage is TRBJ2-5, with 8 bases matching TRBD1. The end of the DNA fits TRBJ2-1 better, so the J call may be wrong. CDR3 size: 14 residues. Germline V gene lookup returns CDR1 DFQATT and CDR2 SNEGSKA (reference sequence).

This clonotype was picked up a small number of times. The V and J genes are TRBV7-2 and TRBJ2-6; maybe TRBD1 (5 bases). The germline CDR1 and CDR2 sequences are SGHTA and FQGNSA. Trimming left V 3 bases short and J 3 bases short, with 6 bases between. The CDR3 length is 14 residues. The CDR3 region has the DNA TGTGCCAGCAGCTTCAGGGATGGGGCCAACGTCCTGACTTTC. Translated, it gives CASSFRDGANVLTF.

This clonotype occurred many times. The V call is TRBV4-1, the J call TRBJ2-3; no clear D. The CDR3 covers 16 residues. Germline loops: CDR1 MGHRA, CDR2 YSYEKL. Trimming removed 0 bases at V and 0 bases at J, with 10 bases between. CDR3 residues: CASSQEPADSTDTQYF. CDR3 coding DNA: TGCGCCAGCAGCCAAGAGCCGGCAGATAGCACAGATACGCAGTATTTT.

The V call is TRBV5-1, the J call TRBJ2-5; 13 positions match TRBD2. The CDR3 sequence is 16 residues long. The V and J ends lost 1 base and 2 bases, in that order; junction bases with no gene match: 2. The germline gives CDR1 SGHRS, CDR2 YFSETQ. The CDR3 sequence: CASSLMTSGGQETQYF. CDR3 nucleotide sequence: TGCGCCAGCAGCTTGATGACTAGCGGGGGGCAAGAGACCCAGTACTTC.

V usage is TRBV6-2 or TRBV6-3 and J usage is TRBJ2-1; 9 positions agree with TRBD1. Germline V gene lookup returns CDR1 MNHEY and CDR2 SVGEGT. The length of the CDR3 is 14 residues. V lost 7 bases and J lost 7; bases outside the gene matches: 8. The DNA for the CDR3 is TGTGCCAGCAACCGGGACAGGGATTTTAATGAGCAGTTCTTC. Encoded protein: CASNRDRDFNEQFF.

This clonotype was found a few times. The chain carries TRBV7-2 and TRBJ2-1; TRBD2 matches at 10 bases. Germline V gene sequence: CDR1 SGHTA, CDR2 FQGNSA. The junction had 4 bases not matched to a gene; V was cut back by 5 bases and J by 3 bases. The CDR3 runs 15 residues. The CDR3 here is CASSPSGRGYNEQFF. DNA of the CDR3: TGTGCCAGCAGCCCAAGCGGGAGGGGCTACAATGAGCAGTTCTTC.

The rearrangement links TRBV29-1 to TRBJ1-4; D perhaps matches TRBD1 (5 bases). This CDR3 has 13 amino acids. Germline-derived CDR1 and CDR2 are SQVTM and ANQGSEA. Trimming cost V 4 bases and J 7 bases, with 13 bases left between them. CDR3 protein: CSVGGVSGEKLFF. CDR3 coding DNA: TGCAGCGTTGGAGGGGTTAGTGGTGAAAAACTGTTTTTT. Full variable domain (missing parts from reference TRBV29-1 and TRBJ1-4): SAVISQKPSRDICQRGTSLTIQCQVDSQVTMMFWYRQQPGQSLTLIATANQGSEATYESGFVIDKFPISRPNLTFSTLTVSNMSPEDSSIYLCSVGGVSGEKLFFGSGTQLSVL.

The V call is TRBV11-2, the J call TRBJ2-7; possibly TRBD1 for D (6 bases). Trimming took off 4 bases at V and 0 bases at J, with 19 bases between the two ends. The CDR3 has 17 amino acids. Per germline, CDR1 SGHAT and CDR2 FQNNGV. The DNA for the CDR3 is TGTGCCAGCAGCTCACCTTCAGGGGCCGTGAGCTCCTACGAGCAGTACTTC. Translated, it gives CASSSPSGAVSSYEQYF.

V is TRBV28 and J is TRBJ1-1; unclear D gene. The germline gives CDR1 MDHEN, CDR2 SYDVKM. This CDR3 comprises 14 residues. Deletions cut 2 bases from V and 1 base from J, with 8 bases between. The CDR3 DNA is TGTGCCAGCAGTTTAATAAGGCAGAACACTGAAGCTTTCTTT. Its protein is CASSLIRQNTEAFF.

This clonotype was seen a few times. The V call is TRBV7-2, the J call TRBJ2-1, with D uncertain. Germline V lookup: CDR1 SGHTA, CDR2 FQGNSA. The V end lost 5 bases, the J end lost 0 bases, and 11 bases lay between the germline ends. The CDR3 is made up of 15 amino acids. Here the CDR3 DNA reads TGTGCCAGCAGCCCGGCTTATAGCTCCTACAATGAGCAGTTCTTC. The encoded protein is CASSPAYSSYNEQFF.